The rows below give T cell receptor beta chains drawn from one sample of a study of cytomegalovirus exposure and HLA in healthy donors. The method was immunoSEQ multiplex PCR; TCRdb's version includes in-frame clones alone and lacks a portion of them. The sample includes approximately 280,000 clones, 86% seen only once; the top ten take 3.5% to 4%. Material: PBMCs. The origin of the receptors is a man in his forties or fifties in good health and CMV-seropositive. CDR3s include the opening cysteine and the closing phenylalanine or tryptophan. D genes are given only for firm matches. Rows may omit the clone size; those that give it use once, few, many or a size class.

>TRBV7-2|TRBJ1-1|NA|NA
TGTGCCAGCAGCTTAAGGCGGGGGTTGGGTACTGAAGCTTTCTTT
CASSLRRGLGTEAFF
>TRBV7-2|TRBJ1-2|NA|NA
TGTGCCAGCAGCTCCGGGATTGGGTACTATGGCTACACCTTC
CASSSGIGYYGYTF
>TRBV11-1|TRBJ2-1|TRBD1|NA
TGTGCCAGCAGCTTAGGTTGGGACAGGCCTCCTAATGAGCAGTTCTTC
CASSLGWDRPPNEQFF
>TRBV28|TRBJ2-7|NA|NA
TGTGCCAGCGGCTCCCGCTACGAGCAGTACTTC
CASGSRYEQYF
>TRBV6-6|TRBJ2-5|TRBD2|NA
TGTGCCAGCAGTTACTCGCGGGGAGGGGAGACCCAGTACTTC
CASSYSRGGETQYF
>TRBV11-3|TRBJ2-1|TRBD2|NA
TGTGCCAGCAGCCAACGGGCTAGCGGGAGGGTTGGTGAGCAGTTCTTC
CASSQRASGRVGEQFF
>TRBV5-4|TRBJ2-5|NA|NA
TGTGCCAGCAGCTTGGGGGTGGGGGGGGGCGCTGAGACCCAGTACTTC
CASSLGVGGGAETQYF
>TRBV6-6|TRBJ1-1|NA|few
TGTGCCAGCAACGGGTTAGGAGTGAACACTGAAGCTTTCTTT
CASNGLGVNTEAFF
>TRBV18|TRBJ1-2|NA|NA
TGTGCCAGCTCTCCGGGGGGGAACTATGGCTACACCTTC
CASSPGGNYGYTF
>TRBV14|TRBJ1-2|TRBD1|NA
TGTGCCAGCAGCCCAGGGACAGGGTATTATGGCTACACCTTC
CASSPGTGYYGYTF
>TRBV5-1|TRBJ1-2|NA|NA
TGCGCCAGCAGCTTGGCCCCGGGAAACTATGGCTACACCTTC
CASSLAPGNYGYTF
>TRBV28|TRBJ2-5|TRBD1|NA
TGTGCCAGCAGTTTTCCTCCGGGACAGACGTACCAAGAGACCCAGTACTTC
CASSFPPGQTYQETQYF
>TRBV6-4|TRBJ2-1|NA|NA
TGTGCCAGCAGTGTCGGGATCCAAGGCCATGAGCAGTTCTTC
CASSVGIQGHEQFF
>TRBV13|TRBJ2-7|NA|NA
TGTGCCAGCAGCCCCCGGGACTTCTCCTACGAGCAGTACTTC
CASSPRDFSYEQYF
>TRBV7-9|TRBJ1-5|NA|NA
TGTGCCAGCAGCCGAGACAGTTGGCAGCCCCAGCATTTT
CASSRDSWQPQHF
>TRBV7-9|TRBJ2-1|NA|few
TGTGCCAGCAGCTCTCCTAGTGAGCAGTTCTTC
CASSSPSEQFF
>TRBV29-1|TRBJ2-1|TRBD2|NA
TGCAGCGCGGGACTAGCGGGGGGGAAGGAGCAGTTCTTC
CSAGLAGGKEQFF
>TRBV4-1|TRBJ2-1|NA|NA
TGCGCCAGCAGCCAAGTTGGAAGAGCGACCCGGCACAATGAGCAGTTCTTC
CASSQVGRATRHNEQFF
>TRBV28|TRBJ1-1|NA|NA
TGTGCCAGCACGACAGGCCCGATGAACACTGAAGCTTTCTTT
CASTTGPMNTEAFF
>TRBV6-5|TRBJ1-2|NA|once
TGTGCCAGCAGTTACAATCGAGGGAGGGCGGGTGGCTACACCTTC
CASSYNRGRAGGYTF
>TRBV19|TRBJ1-2|TRBD1|NA
TGTGCCAGTAGTGGGCCGGGACAGGCGTATGGCTACACCTTC
CASSGPGQAYGYTF
>TRBV11-2|TRBJ2-5|NA|NA
TGTGCCAGCAGCTTATTCGGCAGGGGCAGAGAGACCCAGTACTTC
CASSLFGRGRETQYF
>TRBV4-2|TRBJ1-3|TRBD1|NA
TGTGCCAGCAGCCCCCTCAAGACAGGGGGCGTCTCTGGAAACACCATATATTTT
CASSPLKTGGVSGNTIYF
>TRBV19|TRBJ2-7|TRBD1|NA
TGTGCCAGTAGTATAGGGACAGGGAACCACTACGAGCAGTACTTC
CASSIGTGNHYEQYF
>TRBV5-1|TRBJ1-3|TRBD1|NA
TGCGCCAGCAGCCCTGGACAGGGAGGCGGAAACACCATATATTTT
CASSPGQGGGNTIYF
>TRBV19|TRBJ1-2|TRBD1|NA
TGTGCCAGTAAGACCGGGACAGATCTTCCTAACTATGGCTACACCTTC
CASKTGTDLPNYGYTF
>TRBV18|TRBJ1-3|TRBD1|NA
TGTGCCAGCTCACCTACAGGGGGCACTGGAAACACCATATATTTT
CASSPTGGTGNTIYF
>TRBV19|TRBJ2-3|NA|once
TGTGCCAGTAGTATAGCGGGACAAATTAGCACAGATACGCAGTATTTT
CASSIAGQISTDTQYF
>TRBV5-1|TRBJ2-2|NA|NA
TGCGCCAGCAGCTTGGTCTTCGGGAACACCGGGGAGCTGTTTTTT
CASSLVFGNTGELFF
>TRBV11-2|TRBJ2-5|TRBD2|NA
TGTGCCAGCAGTCTACTAGCGGTCCAAGAGACCCAGTACTTC
CASSLLAVQETQYF
>TRBV7-9|TRBJ2-5|NA|NA
TGTGCCAGCAGCACACAGACAGACCAAGAGACCCAGTACTTC
CASSTQTDQETQYF
>TRBV20-1|TRBJ2-1|NA|NA
TGCAGTGCTAGAGCGGGAGTAGGGTTCTTC
CSARAGVGFF
>TRBV6-1|TRBJ2-7|TRBD2|NA
TGTGCCACACGGGGAGGGTCAACCTACGAGCAGTACTTC
CATRGGSTYEQYF
>TRBV9|TRBJ1-3|TRBD1|NA
TGTGCCAGCAGCGTTTTACAGGGGGAGGCTGGAAACACCATATATTTT
CASSVLQGEAGNTIYF
>TRBV7-9|TRBJ2-7|NA|NA
TGTGCCAGCAGCCAGCAGGGCAACGAGCAGTACTTC
CASSQQGNEQYF
>TRBV5-1|TRBJ2-3|TRBD2|few
TGCGCCAGCAGCCCGGGACGTCGGGAGGCAGATACGCAGTATTTT
CASSPGRREADTQYF
>TRBV9|TRBJ2-4|TRBD2|NA
TGTGCCAGCAGCGTAGGGACTAGCAGCGCCAAAAACATTCAGTACTTC
CASSVGTSSAKNIQYF
>TRBV7-7|TRBJ2-1|NA|NA
TGTGCTAGCAGCTTGAGTGGGAGGTCTGCGCAGTTCTTC
CASSLSGRSAQFF
>TRBV6-1|TRBJ1-3|NA|NA
TGTGCCAGCACCACGGGGAGGCTCTCTGGAAACACCATATATTTT
CASTTGRLSGNTIYF
>TRBV5-1|TRBJ2-5|TRBD2|NA
TGCGCCAGCAGCCCACTAGCGGAACAAGAGACCCAGTACTTC
CASSPLAEQETQYF
>TRBV6-1|TRBJ2-5|TRBD1|NA
TGTGCCGCCCTAGGGACAGGGAACTTGGGGGACCAGTACTTC
CAALGTGNLGDQYF
>TRBV7-9|TRBJ1-2|NA|NA
TGTGCCAGCAGCCAAGAGGAGAGGGGCTACACCTTC
CASSQEERGYTF
>TRBV27|TRBJ2-2|NA|NA
TGTGCCAGCAGTTGGGTGGGAGCGAACACCGGGGAGCTGTTTTTT
CASSWVGANTGELFF
>TRBV27|TRBJ2-1|TRBD2|NA
TGTGCCAGCAGTTTATGGCCTAGCGGGAGTTCGGAGCAGTTCTTC
CASSLWPSGSSEQFF
>TRBV6-5|TRBJ2-3|TRBD1|NA
TGTGCCAGCGGGACAGACTACACAGATACGCAGTATTTT
CASGTDYTDTQYF